The 14 T cell receptor beta chains below all came from one sample that was sequenced in a study of blood T cell repertoires in COVID-19. Assay used: immunoSEQ multiplex PCR; TCRdb lists only in-frame clones, some missing. This sample has some 270,000 clones, with just under 90% found just once. What was sequenced was PBMCs or T cells enriched from blood (not recorded which). These receptors were collected from an older woman who had recovered from COVID-19.

V usage is TRBV4-2 and J usage is TRBJ1-1; perhaps TRBD1 as D (5 bases). The germline V and J ends were trimmed by 1 base and 1 base, with 10 bases remaining between them. Germline assignment: CDR1 LGHNA and CDR2 YNFKEQ. The CDR3 consists of 15 residues. CDR3 nucleotide sequence: TGTGCCAGCAGCCAAGCGGGGGGTGCGAACACTGAAGCTTTCTTT. This sequence encodes CASSQAGGANTEAFF.

This clone was counted a single time. This rearrangement joins TRBV19 to TRBJ2-7, with TRBD2 matching 8 bases. Germline V gives CDR1 LNHDA, CDR2 SQIVND (reference sequence). V shed 6 bases, J shed 2 bases, and the junction held 9 bases outside the gene matches. There are 15 residues in the CDR3. CDR3 bases: TGTGCCAGTAGGGGTAGGGGAGCGGGAGCCTACGAGCAGTACTTC. This translates into CASRGRGAGAYEQYF.

The V call is TRBV19, the J call TRBJ2-2; TRBD2 aligns across 7 bases. V shed 5 bases, J shed 4 bases, and the junction held 13 bases outside the gene matches. The length of the CDR3 is 17 residues. Germline CDR1 LNHDA, CDR2 SQIVND (reference sequence). The CDR3 reads CASSPPRAGDITGELFF. CDR3 nucleotide sequence: TGTGCCAGTAGTCCTCCCAGGGCGGGAGATATCACCGGGGAGCTGTTTTTT.

The V gene is TRBV5-8, the J gene TRBJ1-1; tentative D call: TRBD1 (6 bases). V was cut by 6 bases and J by 0 bases, with 21 bases left in between. This CDR3 has 17 residues. Germline V gene data show CDR1 as SGHTS and CDR2 as YDEGEE. The chain's CDR3 is CASNLGPLGHLNTEAFF. In DNA form, the CDR3 reads TGTGCCAGCAACCTGGGTCCATTGGGACACCTGAACACTGAAGCTTTCTTT.

The V call is TRBV10-1, the J call TRBJ2-5, with D unresolved. Germline V gene data show CDR1 as WNHNN and CDR2 as SYGVQD (reference sequence). Trimming took off 2 bases at V and 7 bases at J, with 11 bases between the two ends. CDR3 length: 13 amino acids. The CDR3 region has the DNA TGCGCCAGCAGTGAGGGCATACCGGGGACCCAGTACTTC. Translation: CASSEGIPGTQYF.

The genes are TRBV5-1 and TRBJ2-7; TRBD1 aligns across 9 bases. The germline CDR1 and CDR2 sequences are SGHRS and YFSETQ. The V gene end was trimmed by 2 bases and the J gene end by 2 bases; junction bases not matched to a gene: 11. The length of the CDR3 is 17 residues. The CDR3 bases are TGCGCCAGCAGCTTTGGACCCGGGACAGGGTATACCTACGAGCAGTACTTC. It codes for CASSFGPGTGYTYEQYF.

This clone was recorded once. The gene calls are TRBV29-1 and TRBJ2-2; D is perhaps TRBD2 (5 bases). CDR1 SQVTM and CDR2 ANQGSEA come from the germline V gene. The germline V and J ends were trimmed by 7 bases and 2 bases, with 8 bases remaining between them. CDR3 length equals 12 residues. This CDR3 reads CSGAVNTGELFF. In DNA form, the CDR3 reads TGCAGCGGAGCGGTAAACACCGGGGAGCTGTTTTTT.

The chain combines TRBV29-1 with TRBJ1-6; a possible D gene is TRBD1 (6 bases). The germline gives CDR1 SQVTM, CDR2 ANQGSEA. Trimming pared 6 bases from V and 8 bases from J, leaving 14 bases between. This CDR3 has 13 amino acids. For the CDR3, the DNA is TGCAGCGTCGGAACAGGGAACGATTCACCCCTCCACTTT. Translation gives CSVGTGNDSPLHF.

This clone was detected only a few times. This sequence joins TRBV28 and TRBJ1-4; D remains ambiguous. Germline V gene lookup returns CDR1 MDHEN and CDR2 SYDVKM. The CDR3 spans 14 residues. Trimming took off 2 bases at V and 8 bases at J, with 12 bases between the two ends. CDR3 region: CASSLGAIKEKLFF. The CDR3 DNA reads TGTGCCAGCAGTTTAGGAGCGATTAAGGAAAAACTGTTTTTT.

CDR3 sequence reads: CASSLLGGTYNEQFF. The CDR3 nucleotides are TGTGCCAGCAGCTTACTAGGCGGCACCTACAATGAGCAGTTCTTC. This chain connects TRBV7-9 to TRBJ2-1; no clear D. The germline CDR1 and CDR2 sequences are SEHNR and FQNEAQ (reference sequence). The CDR3 loop spans 15 amino acids. Trimming left V 2 bases short and J 2 bases short, with 10 bases between.

The V gene is TRBV27, the J gene TRBJ2-1, with TRBD1 identical over 9 bases. In germline, CDR1 is MNHEY, CDR2 SMNVEV (reference sequence). The CDR3 has 13 residues. Trimming at V came to 6 bases and at J to 5 bases, leaving 2 bases not matched to a gene. The CDR3 loop is CASRGQGDNEQFF. In DNA, the CDR3 is TGTGCCAGCAGGGGACAGGGTGACAATGAGCAGTTCTTC.

This chain's CDR3 is CASSAAGGPLSNEQFF. CDR3 DNA: TGCGCCAGCAGCGCAGCGGGGGGGCCCTTATCCAATGAGCAGTTCTTC. The chain employs TRBV5-1 and TRBJ2-1, with 10 bases identical to TRBD2. V lost 4 bases to trimming and J lost 6 bases; unmatched junction nucleotides: 10. CDR1 and CDR2 (germline): SGHRS, YFSETQ. This CDR3 is built from 16 residues.

V gene TRBV10-3 combines with J gene TRBJ2-5, with TRBD1 identical over 7 bases. V lost 5 bases, J lost 5 bases, and 8 bases stayed unmatched. The CDR3 has 14 residues. Looked up from germline, CDR1 is ENHRY and CDR2 is SYGVKD. This chain's CDR3 is CAISSQGGGETQYF. CDR3 DNA sequence: TGTGCCATCAGTTCCCAAGGGGGCGGCGAGACCCAGTACTTC.

The gene calls are TRBV6-6 and TRBJ1-5; D is possibly TRBD1 (5 bases). The CDR3 contains 14 residues. Between the trimmed V and J ends, which lost 4 bases and 5 bases, there was a span of 12 bases. Germline V gene lookup returns CDR1 MNHNY and CDR2 SVGAGI (reference sequence). The CDR3 sequence: CASSLNTGDQPQHF. For the CDR3, the DNA is TGTGCCAGCAGTTTAAACACGGGGGATCAGCCCCAGCATTTT.